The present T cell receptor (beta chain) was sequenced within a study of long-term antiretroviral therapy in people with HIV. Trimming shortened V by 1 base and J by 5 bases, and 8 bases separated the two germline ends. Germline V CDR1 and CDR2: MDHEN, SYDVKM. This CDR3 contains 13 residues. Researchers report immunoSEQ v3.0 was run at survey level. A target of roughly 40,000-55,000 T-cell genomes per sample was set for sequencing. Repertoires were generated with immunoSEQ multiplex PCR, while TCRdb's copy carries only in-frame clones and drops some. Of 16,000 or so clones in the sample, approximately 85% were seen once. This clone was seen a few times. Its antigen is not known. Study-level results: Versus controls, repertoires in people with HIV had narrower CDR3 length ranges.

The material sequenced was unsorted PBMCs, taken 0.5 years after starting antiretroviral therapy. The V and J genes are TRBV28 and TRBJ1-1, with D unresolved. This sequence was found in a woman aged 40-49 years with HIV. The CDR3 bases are TGTGCCAGCAGTTTATTGGGCGGGACTGAAGCTTTCTTT. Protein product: CASSLLGGTEAFF.